This T cell receptor beta chain appears in the sequencing data of a study of cytomegalovirus exposure and HLA in healthy donors (dated by TCRdb to 2016 to 2017). Some background on the complete study: In an earlier analysis of 550 to 750 of the donors, 276 Gb of sequence data and 90 million to 130 million unique TCR beta sequences from roughly 200 million T cells were reported. About 280 gigabases of sequencing data and 70 million to 95 million unique TCR sequences made up an early release that covered about 640 HLA-typed donors. The genetic ancestry cluster associated with self-reported Caucasian donors included 80% to 90% of the approximately 430 genotyped donors. The study aimed to test whether signatures of past pathogen exposure could be identified by cataloging public T cell receptors. Using immunosequencing, the study profiled T cell repertoires from 666 subjects and related those repertoires to cytomegalovirus serostatus. In addition to the first cohort of around 670 subjects, a separate validation cohort of 100 to 150 different subjects was used. The study combined high-throughput TCR immunosequencing, statistical association of individual TCRs with disease status, and machine learning to predict cytomegalovirus infection status. A later analysis re-examined previously published TCR beta repertoires from around 670 donors and added high-resolution HLA genotyping to investigate patterns of TCR occurrence. Rather than using new phenotypic data, the later analysis identified candidate immune exposures from TCR beta sequences and from how often those sequences occurred across donors. An earlier analysis of several hundred of the donors used high-throughput TCR beta sequencing to judge whether each TCR beta V gene segment behaved as functional or pseudogenic. Alongside the repertoire data, information on donor age, sex, ethnicity and CMV serostatus was compiled. In a later genetic analysis, genome-wide SNP genotypes for about three fifths of the 666 donors were used, and that subset was treated as a discovery cohort. Every discovery cohort repertoire had been produced on one sequencing platform. HLA typing included class I and class II loci at four-digit resolution. The number of donors typed differed by locus, with about 620-630 for A, B, C, DRB1 and DQB1, 522 for DQA1, nearly 610 for DPA1, and around 450 for DPB1. Roughly five DR-DQ haplotypes were treated as single units for association and clustering because of strong linkage in the cohort. Among some 400 genotyped donors of the cohort, an average of around 240,000 unique TCR beta nucleotide sequences were sequenced per donor, 15% to 20% of them non-productive. The full study reports these points: At a false discovery rate of 0.05, a later analysis linked fewer than 20,000 TCR beta sequences to specific HLA alleles. Some IMGT-functional V segments, including TRBV6-2 and TRBV6-3, could not be distinguished by the 87-base-pair reads and were therefore excluded. This cohort had only TCR beta chains sequenced, and the lack of alpha or paired-chain data limited which features could be detected. CMV serostatus was the only immune exposure information available for the cohort. An earlier analysis of around 500 of the donors showed that most TCR beta V segments appeared in productive rearrangements either about 87% or about 30% of the time, which broadly matched IMGT annotations. In a later analysis, HLA-associated TCR beta chains were found to be more clonally expanded and to have lower generation probabilities than equally common non-associated chains. Across donors, most TCR sequences were observed very rarely, whereas some public TCRs were present in many individuals. A later analysis reported that several top co-occurrence clusters appeared linked to parvovirus B19, influenza, CMV and Epstein-Barr virus. According to a later analysis, most CMV-associated TCR beta chains appeared to be HLA-restricted, and the HLA associations seemed to be driven largely by CMV exposure. According to the authors, the approach could potentially be generalized to other disease states and immunological phenotypes. In both the original and validation cohorts, the classifier was reported to diagnose cytomegalovirus status with high specificity and sensitivity. The presence/absence analyses assumed that sequencing depth was roughly uniform across donors, and that assumption may not be true. In a later analysis, TCR association rates were found to vary across HLA loci, with the most associated TCRs seen for DRB1 alleles and the fewest for HLA-C alleles. V-gene and J-gene trimming of TCR beta chains was associated with a missense DCLRE1C variant in a later genetic analysis, and the association was replicated in an independent cohort. A further reported finding was that TCR beta sequences accurately predicted the HLA-A and HLA-B alleles for most subjects in the first cohort. Three of the identified cytomegalovirus-associated TCR beta chains were confirmed in vitro to be specific for cytomegalovirus antigens. Because HLA typing was unavailable for some donors at each locus, only the typed subset was used in association tests. Correlated functional status among segregating V segments might be attributable to linkage disequilibrium, but an unknown experimental factor could not be ruled out. A group of highly shared sequence variants was considered likely to be a technical artifact of the sequencing pipeline. Compared with the approximately 700-donor mean, donors in an Asian-associated ancestry cluster had fewer N-insertions in productive TCRs, according to a later genetic analysis. Strong co-occurrence of HLA alleles, especially DR and DQ, made assigning TCR associations to individual alleles difficult. Because counts were too low, about 17 rarely observed V segments, including chromosome 9 orphons, were excluded from the earlier analysis of 500 to 700 of the donors. A total of fewer than 200 TCR beta chains were listed by the study as associated with cytomegalovirus.

In the case of this clone: It has no known antigen specificity. The input lacks base qualities; no much larger clone sits a single base away.

The CDR3 measures 13 amino acids from cysteine to phenylalanine. Here the CDR3 DNA is all that survives: 39 bases in frame from base 1. The germline ends are 7 bases apart after V is trimmed by 4 bases and J by 1 base. The germline V gene specifies SGHRS as CDR1 and YFSETQ as CDR2. In total, roughly 710 healthy bone marrow donors made up the cohort. All cohort members were sampled while nominally healthy, although unrecorded immune exposures were likely present. The donor was CMV seronegative and was included in the group of a few hundred seronegative cohort members. Every donor gave a peripheral blood sample, and the peripheral blood mononuclear cells from that sample were used for TCR beta sequencing. Genomic DNA extraction from the blood cell samples was performed with the Qiagen DNeasy Blood Extraction Kit. Library preparation was by the immunoSEQ multiplex PCR assay. A mixture of 60 forward primers for TCR Vbeta segments and 13 reverse primers for TCR Jbeta segments was used in the multiplex PCR. The CDR3 region of rearranged TCR beta genes was amplified from genomic DNA by a multiplex PCR assay. The amplified TCR beta libraries were sequenced on the Illumina HiSeq System as 87-base-pair reads. From the authors' description of their analysis: In a later analysis, tens of millions of unique TCR beta chains were counted across the roughly 670 repertoires, and about 9.9 million of these chains were shared by at least two donors. Raw reads were error-corrected and collapsed into unique sequences with a nearest-neighbor algorithm that merged closely related sequences to remove PCR and sequencing errors. V, D and J gene segments were assigned by aligning CDR3 sequences to IMGT reference sequences. For a sequence to be retained, at least a six-nucleotide match to both a V gene segment and a J gene segment was required. Rearrangements were called productive when the CDR3 lacked stop codons and stayed in frame with V and J; all others were non-productive. Following IMGT convention, CDR3 was defined as the stretch from the second conserved V-encoded cysteine to the conserved J-encoded phenylalanine. The earlier analysis of around 640 of the donors excluded sequences that lacked an unambiguous match to a single V gene segment. In an earlier analysis of several hundred of the donors, V segments were called functional above 56.7% productive rearrangements and were called segregating when the between-donor standard deviation exceeded 5%. To diagnose cytomegalovirus status from the catalog of TCR beta chain sequences, a statistical classification framework was built. A later analysis assigned V and J genes by comparing TCR nucleotide sequences with IMGT/GENE-DB human TR gene sequences. In a later analysis, CDR3 sequences and most-parsimonious VDJ recombination scenarios were assigned using the TCRdist pipeline. In a later analysis, each TCR beta chain was defined by its CDR3 amino acid sequence together with its V-gene family, and reads without a unique V-gene family were excluded. As a way to deal with suspected cross-contamination and a sequencing artifact, a later analysis dropped more than 500 nucleotide sequences that were highly shared and had low generation probability. For each public chain, a later analysis derived a clonal expansion index from normalized ranks of inferred template counts within each repertoire. In a later analysis, generation probabilities were computed using a VDJ recombination model fitted to out-of-frame rearrangements, and the results were checked against IGoR. In a later analysis, hypergeometric tests were used to score TCR-TCR, TCR-HLA and TCR-CMV co-occurrence, with a repertoire-size bias correction applied to TCR pairs. False discovery rates were estimated in a later analysis by permuting HLA or CMV assignments 20 times. A later analysis grouped co-occurring TCRs with DBSCAN, adding TCRdist sequence similarity when clustering within HLA-allele-positive subsets. Repertoires with fewer than 30,000 or more than 120,000 public chains were left out of co-occurrence clustering, as were about 5 repertoires with anomalous nucleotide sharing. TCRdb holds this immuneACCESS table with in-frame rearrangements only. Some clones are missing; in checked studies, unresolved V genes explain under half, and the rest has no known cause. For V, J and clone size, that table is used; D and trimming come from the DNA. A total of under 100,000 clones appear in this sample, about 78% of them only once. The top ten clones comprise about 3.5% of the sample.

The chain uses TRBV5-1 and TRBJ2-3; the D gene identity is not certain. The receptor was derived from a man aged 50-59 years in good health and CMV-seronegative. Sequenced input: PBMCs. The CDR3 protein: CASSHPGTDTQYF. The DNA is as follows: TGCGCCAGCAGCCACCCGGGCACAGATACGCAGTATTTT.